What follows is one T cell receptor (beta chain) and its context. Its antigen is as yet unknown. The entry originates in a study of Ad26.COV2.S vaccination and SARS-CoV-2 variants. Study-level findings and limits: TCR breadth and depth analyses may have underestimated total T cell responses.

Trimming took off 6 bases at V and 5 bases at J, with 11 bases between the two ends. This CDR3 contains 13 residues. The germline CDR1 and CDR2 sequences are MNHEY and SVGEGT. This sample's treatment: about 20 received Ad26.COV2.S at low or high dose, single or two shots; roughly five received placebo; per-sample allocation not given. Following the first vaccine or placebo injection, samples were taken on day 63. Assay used: immunoSEQ multiplex PCR; TCRdb lists only in-frame clones, some missing. Here the sample spans some 640,000 clones, 89% being singletons. The sequencing used peripheral blood, collected in a trial of Ad26.COV2.S vaccine versus placebo. The clonotype comes from a person between 18 and 65 years old who received the Ad26.COV2.S COVID-19 vaccine or a placebo. This chain links TRBV6-2 or TRBV6-3 with TRBJ2-1; unclear D gene. The CDR3 sequence: CASSQNLNNEQFF. The CDR3 bases are TGTGCCAGCAGCCAAAACCTTAACAATGAGCAGTTCTTC.